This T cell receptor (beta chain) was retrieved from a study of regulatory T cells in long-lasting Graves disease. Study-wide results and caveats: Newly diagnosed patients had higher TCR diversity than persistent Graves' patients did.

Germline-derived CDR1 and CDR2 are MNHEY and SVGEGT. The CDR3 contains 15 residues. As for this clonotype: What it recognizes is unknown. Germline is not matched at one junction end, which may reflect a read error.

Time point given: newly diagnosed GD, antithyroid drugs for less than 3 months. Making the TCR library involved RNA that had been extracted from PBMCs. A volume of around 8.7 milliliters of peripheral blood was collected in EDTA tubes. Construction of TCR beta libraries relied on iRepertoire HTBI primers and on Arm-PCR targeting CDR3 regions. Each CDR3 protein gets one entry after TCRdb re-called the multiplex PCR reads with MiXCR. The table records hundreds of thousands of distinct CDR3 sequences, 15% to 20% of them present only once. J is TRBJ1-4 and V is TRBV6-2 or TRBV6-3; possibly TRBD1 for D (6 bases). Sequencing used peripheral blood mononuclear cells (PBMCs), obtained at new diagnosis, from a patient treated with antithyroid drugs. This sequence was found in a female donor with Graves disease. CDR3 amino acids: CDSSYGGRTNEKLFF. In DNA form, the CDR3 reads TGTGACAGCAGTTATGGGGGGCGGACTAATGAAAAACTGTTTTTT.